The 13 T cell receptor beta chains below were found in one sample sequenced in a study of post-analysis software for immune sequencing data. Antigens for these TCRs are unknown. The study's findings and limits: Several TRBV segments occurring more often in patients than controls included TRBV5-6, TRBV5-1 and TRBV20-1.

Libraries were made from TCR beta cDNA, and they carried unique molecular identifiers. TCRdb redid the calling of the PCR reads with MiXCR, one entry per CDR3 protein. Counted here are around 180,000 distinct CDR3 sequences, about 30% occurring once; the ten biggest clones make up 1.5%. Specimen: blood. These receptors were taken from a girl between 5 and 17 years old with multiple sclerosis.

The sample holds many counts of this clonotype. The gene calls are TRBV4-1 and TRBJ2-5, with D tentatively TRBD1 (5 bases). V was shortened by 2 bases and J by 3 bases, with 10 bases between the two germline ends. This CDR3 region has 14 residues. CDR1 MGHRA and CDR2 YSYEKL come from the germline V gene. DNA for the CDR3: TGCGCCAGCAGCCAACCTGACAGAAAAGAGACCCAGTACTTC. Its translation: CASSQPDRKETQYF.

There are a few counts of this clonotype. The chain employs TRBV11-2 and TRBJ2-5; 9 positions match TRBD2. From germline, CDR1 is SGHAT and CDR2 FQNNGV. The J segment lost 5 bases and the V segment lost 5 bases, leaving 9 bases of the junction unmatched. This CDR3 has 15 amino acids. The CDR3, as DNA: TGTGCCAGCAGCCTCTTAGCGGGAGACGGCGAGACCCAGTACTTC. Translating gives CASSLLAGDGETQYF.

This clonotype was picked up a small number of times. The chain carries TRBV4-1 and TRBJ1-1, with TRBD1 as a possible D gene (5 bases). Trimming shortened V by 4 bases and J by 0 bases, and 9 bases separated the two germline ends. The CDR3 is 14 residues long. The germline gives CDR1 MGHRA, CDR2 YSYEKL. The CDR3 coding sequence is TGCGCCAGCAGCCGGTCGACAGTGAACACTGAAGCTTTCTTT. Its protein is CASSRSTVNTEAFF.

This clonotype occurred many times. The chain recombines TRBV4-1 with TRBJ1-4; 7 bases are shared with TRBD1. Germline V CDR1 and CDR2: MGHRA, YSYEKL. CDR3 length: 15 residues. Trimming at V came to 1 base and at J to 8 bases, leaving 7 bases not matched to a gene. CDR3 region: CASSQGEGGREKLFF. The CDR3 DNA sequence: TGCGCCAGCAGCCAAGGTGAAGGGGGCAGAGAAAAACTGTTTTTT.

Only a few counts were recorded for this clonotype. The chain couples TRBV4-1 to TRBJ2-7; 7 bases are a match to TRBD2. After removal of 5 bases from V and 3 bases from J, the junction contained 10 bases not matched to a gene. Germline loops: CDR1 MGHRA, CDR2 YSYEKL. CDR3 length: 15 residues. The CDR3 here is CASSDPGLYIYEQYF. CDR3 sequence (DNA): TGCGCCAGCAGCGACCCGGGACTATATATCTACGAGCAGTACTTC.

This clonotype was recorded many times. The V and J genes are TRBV14 and TRBJ2-1, with D perhaps TRBD2 (5 bases). Trimming took 0 bases from V and 2 from J, leaving 8 bases between them. Germline-derived CDR1 and CDR2 are SGHDN and FVKESK. The CDR3 runs to 15 residues. The CDR3 region has the DNA TGTGCCAGCAGCCAAGAAAGAGCGGCCTACAATGAGCAGTTCTTC. Encoded protein: CASSQERAAYNEQFF. Based on the CDR3 plus reference TRBV14 and TRBJ2-1, the full variable domain is EAGVTQFPSHSVIEKGQTVTLRCDPISGHDNLYWYRRVMGKEIKFLLHFVKESKQDESGMPNNRFLAERTGGTYSTLKVQPAELEDSGVYFCASSQERAAYNEQFFGPGTRLTVL.

Many counts were recorded for this clonotype. The J gene is TRBJ2-7, the V gene TRBV12-3 or TRBV12-4, with D possibly matching TRBD2 (5 bases). V lost 4 bases and J 6 bases, leaving 10 bases between the germline ends. The CDR3 spans 12 residues. This chain's CDR3 is CASSSKAGEQYF. Here the CDR3 DNA reads TGTGCCAGCAGTTCCAAGGCGGGCGAGCAGTACTTC.

At least ten counts were recorded for this clonotype. Here the CDR3 DNA reads TGCAGTGCACCGCGACTAGCGGGAAGCGTGAACGAGCAGTACTTC. Amino acid sequence: CSAPRLAGSVNEQYF. J is TRBJ2-7 and V is TRBV20-1; 11 positions match TRBD2. J gave up 5 bases and V 6 bases, and 12 bases lay outside the gene matches. Germline CDR1 DFQATT, CDR2 SNEGSKA (reference sequence). The CDR3 has 15 residues.

The J gene is TRBJ1-4, the V gene TRBV27; the D is unclear. The CDR3 has 21 residues. Germline V gene lookup returns CDR1 MNHEY and CDR2 SMNVEV (reference sequence). V was trimmed by 4 bases and J by 11 bases, leaving 38 bases between them. The CDR3, as DNA: TGTGCCAGCAGTTCAAGACCCGGTGGTTTCGGTAGAACCTTAAATCACGGTAAACTGTTTTTT. Amino acid sequence: CASSSRPGGFGRTLNHGKLFF.

In the case of this clonotype: This may come from a read error, since a much larger clone is one base off. The chain recombines TRBV7-9 with TRBJ2-7; TRBD2 matches 13 bases. V shed 4 bases, J shed 7 bases, and the junction held 10 bases outside the gene matches. The CDR3 loop spans 16 amino acids. The germline V gene has CDR1 SEHNR and CDR2 FQNEAQ (reference sequence). CDR3 loop: CASSSGTSGAYNEQYF. The CDR3 nucleotides are TGTGCCAGCAGCTCCGGGACTAGCGGGGCTTACAATGAGCAGTACTTC. The full variable domain, completed using reference TRBV7-9 and TRBJ2-7, is DTGVSQNPRHKITKRGQNVTFRCDPISEHNRLYWYRQTLGQGPEFLTYFQNEAQLEKSRLLSDRFSAERPKGSFSTLEIQRTEQGDSAMYLCASSSGTSGAYNEQYFGPGTRLTVT.

V is TRBV29-1 and J is TRBJ2-7; 12 nucleotides line up with TRBD1. This CDR3 is 17 amino acids long. Trimming took 7 bases from V and 7 from J; bases not matched to a gene: 20. CDR1 and CDR2 from the germline V gene are SQVTM and ANQGSEA. CDR3 residues: CSARDRGRLAPYNEQYF. The CDR3 region has the DNA TGCAGCGCCCGGGACAGGGGGCGACTAGCACCTTACAATGAGCAGTACTTC.

This clonotype was seen a handful of times. The chain employs TRBV28 and TRBJ2-7; TRBD2 aligns across 10 bases. From germline, CDR1 is MDHEN and CDR2 SYDVKM. Germline trimming cut 7 bases from V and 7 bases from J; bases unmatched to any gene: 13. The CDR3 is 15 amino acids. CDR3 loop: CASTYLGAGGGEQYF. Written as DNA, the CDR3 is TGTGCCAGCACCTACCTGGGAGCGGGAGGGGGTGAGCAGTACTTC.

Points on this clonotype: A much more abundant neighbour one base away suggests this may be a read error. J is TRBJ2-4 and V is TRBV4-1; D is ambiguous. The CDR3 covers 12 residues. V lost 4 bases to trimming and J lost 5 bases, with 6 bases between them. Germline lookup yields CDR1 MGHRA and CDR2 YSYEKL. The CDR3 coding sequence is TGCGCCAGCAGCCCAAGGGAAAACATTCAGTACTTC. Encoded protein: CASSPRENIQYF.